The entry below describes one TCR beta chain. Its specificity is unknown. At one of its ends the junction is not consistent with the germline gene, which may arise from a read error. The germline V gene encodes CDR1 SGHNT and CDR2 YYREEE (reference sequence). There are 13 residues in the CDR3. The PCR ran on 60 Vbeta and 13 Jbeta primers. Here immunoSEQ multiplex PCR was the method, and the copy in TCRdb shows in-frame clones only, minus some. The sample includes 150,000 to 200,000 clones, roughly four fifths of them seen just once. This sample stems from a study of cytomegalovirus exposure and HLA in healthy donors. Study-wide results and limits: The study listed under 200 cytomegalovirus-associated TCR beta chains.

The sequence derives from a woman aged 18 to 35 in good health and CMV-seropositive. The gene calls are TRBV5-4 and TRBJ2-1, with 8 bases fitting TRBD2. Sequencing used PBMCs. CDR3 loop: CASSPRGANEQFF. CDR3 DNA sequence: TGCGCCAGCAGCCCGCGGGGGGCCAATGAGCAGTTCTTC.